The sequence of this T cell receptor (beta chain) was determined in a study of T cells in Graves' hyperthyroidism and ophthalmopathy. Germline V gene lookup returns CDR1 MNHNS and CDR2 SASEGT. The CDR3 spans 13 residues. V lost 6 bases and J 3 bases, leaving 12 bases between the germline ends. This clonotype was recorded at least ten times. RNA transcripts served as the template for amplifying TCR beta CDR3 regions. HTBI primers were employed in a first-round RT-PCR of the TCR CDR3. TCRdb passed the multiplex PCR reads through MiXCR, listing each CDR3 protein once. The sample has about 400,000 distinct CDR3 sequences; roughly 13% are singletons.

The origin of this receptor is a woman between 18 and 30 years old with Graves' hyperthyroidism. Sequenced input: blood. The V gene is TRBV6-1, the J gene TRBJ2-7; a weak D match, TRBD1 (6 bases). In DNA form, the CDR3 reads TGTGCCAGCAGAAACACAGGGAACTACGAGCAGTACTTC. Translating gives CASRNTGNYEQYF.